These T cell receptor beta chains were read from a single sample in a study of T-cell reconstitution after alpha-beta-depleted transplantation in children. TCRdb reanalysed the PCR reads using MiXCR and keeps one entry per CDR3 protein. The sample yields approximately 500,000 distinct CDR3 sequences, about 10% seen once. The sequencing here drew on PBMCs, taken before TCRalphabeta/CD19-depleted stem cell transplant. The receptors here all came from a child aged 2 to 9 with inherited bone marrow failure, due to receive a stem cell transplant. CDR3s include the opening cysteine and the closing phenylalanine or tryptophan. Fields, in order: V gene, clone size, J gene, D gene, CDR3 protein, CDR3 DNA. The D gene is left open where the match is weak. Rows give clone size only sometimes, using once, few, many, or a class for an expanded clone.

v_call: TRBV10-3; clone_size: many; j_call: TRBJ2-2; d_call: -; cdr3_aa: CAISESQNTGELFF; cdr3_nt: TGTGCCATCAGTGAGTCTCAGAACACCGGGGAGCTGTTTTTT
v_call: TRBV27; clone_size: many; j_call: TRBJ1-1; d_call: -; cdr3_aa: CASSLKWGMNTEAFF; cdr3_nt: TGTGCCAGCAGTTTAAAGTGGGGTATGAACACTGAAGCTTTCTTT
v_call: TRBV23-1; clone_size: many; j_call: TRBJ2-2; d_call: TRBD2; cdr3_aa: CASSQSTSSGEWTGELFF; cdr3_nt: TGCGCCAGCAGTCAATCGACGTCTAGCGGGGAGTGGACCGGGGAGCTGTTTTTT
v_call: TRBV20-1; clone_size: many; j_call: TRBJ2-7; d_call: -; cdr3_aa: CSARDIDYEQYF; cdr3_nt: TGCAGTGCTAGAGATATAGACTACGAGCAGTACTTC
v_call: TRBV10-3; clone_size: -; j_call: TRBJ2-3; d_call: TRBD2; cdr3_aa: CAISEGTSGNTDTQYF; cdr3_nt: TGTGCCATCAGTGAAGGGACTAGCGGTAACACAGATACGCAGTATTTT
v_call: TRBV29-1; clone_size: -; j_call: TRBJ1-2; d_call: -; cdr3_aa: CSVEGTYANYGYTF; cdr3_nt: TGCAGCGTTGAGGGGACCTACGCTAACTATGGCTACACCTTC
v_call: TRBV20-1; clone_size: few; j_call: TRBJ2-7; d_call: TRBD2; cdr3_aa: CSALRTSGRSYEQYF; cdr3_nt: TGCAGTGCTCTGCGGACTAGCGGGAGGTCCTACGAGCAGTACTTC
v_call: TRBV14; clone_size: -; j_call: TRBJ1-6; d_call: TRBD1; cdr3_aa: CASSSQGAYNSPLHF; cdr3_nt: TGTGCCAGCAGCTCGCAGGGGGCCTATAATTCACCCCTCCACTTT
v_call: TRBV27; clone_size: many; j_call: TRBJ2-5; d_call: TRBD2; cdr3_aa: CASSLHYSGSQETQYF; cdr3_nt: TGTGCCAGCAGTTTACATTATAGCGGGAGCCAAGAGACCCAGTACTTC
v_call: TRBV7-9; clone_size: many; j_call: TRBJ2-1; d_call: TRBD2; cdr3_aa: CASRPGGGWHEQFF; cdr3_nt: TGTGCCAGCAGACCGGGAGGCGGTTGGCATGAGCAGTTCTTC
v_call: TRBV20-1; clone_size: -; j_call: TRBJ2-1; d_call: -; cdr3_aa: CSARDPGFYNEQFF; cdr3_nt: TGCAGTGCTAGAGATCCAGGGTTCTACAATGAGCAGTTCTTC
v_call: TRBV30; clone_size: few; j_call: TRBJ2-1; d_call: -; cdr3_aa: CAWSVLGGSGEQFF; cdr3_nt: TGTGCCTGGAGTGTACTTGGGGGTTCCGGTGAGCAGTTCTTC
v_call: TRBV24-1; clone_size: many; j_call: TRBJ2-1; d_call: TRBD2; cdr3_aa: CATSGGLAGGSYNEQFF; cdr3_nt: TGTGCCACCAGTGGAGGACTAGCGGGAGGCTCCTACAATGAGCAGTTCTTC
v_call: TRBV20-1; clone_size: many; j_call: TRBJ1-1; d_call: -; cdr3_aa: CSASGGWDTEAFF; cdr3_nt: TGCAGTGCTAGTGGGGGCTGGGACACTGAAGCTTTCTTT
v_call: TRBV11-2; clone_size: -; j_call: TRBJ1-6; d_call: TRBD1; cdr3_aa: CASSSMTGVGYNSPLHF; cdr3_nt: TGTGCCAGCAGCTCCATGACAGGGGTGGGCTATAATTCACCCCTCCACTTT
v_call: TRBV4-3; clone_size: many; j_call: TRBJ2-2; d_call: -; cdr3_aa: CASSQVVNGANTGELFF; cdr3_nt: TGCGCCAGCAGCCAAGTTGTTAACGGGGCGAACACCGGGGAGCTGTTTTTT